This TCR beta chain was profiled in a study of beta chain features in type 1 diabetes. Background on the study: What patients shared with healthy donors was a similar profile of age, gender and cell yields. Across all samples, fewer than 140 million sorted cells were examined. Study conclusions and caveats: In all four CD4+ subsets, TCRB CDR3 length was significantly, moderately reduced in type 1 diabetes.

The entirety of the isolated RNA underwent reverse transcription, so expressed TCRB transcripts were sequenced. The repertoire was sequenced with immunoSEQ multiplex PCR; TCRdb's copy has only in-frame clones and lacks some. The top ten clones hold 0.03% to 0.045% of a sample with some 640,000 clones, roughly 13% of them seen once. The CDR3 sequence is 15 residues long. From germline, CDR1 is SGDLS and CDR2 YYNGEE. Trimming took 0 bases from V and 7 from J, leaving 14 bases between them. This clone was seen a handful of times. The antigen is unknown. Donors underwent one heparinised blood draw, 95 to 150 mL on average.

This TCR was recovered from a man aged 18 to 30 with type 1 diabetes. Sequencing was done on a sample of naive CD4+ T cells from blood. The V call is TRBV9, the J call TRBJ2-4, with D tentatively TRBD1 or TRBD2 (5 bases each). The CDR3 here is CASSVEGQGTNIQYF. CDR3 nucleotide sequence: TGTGCCAGCAGCGTAGAGGGCCAAGGGACGAACATTCAGTACTTC.